The clone carrying this TCR beta chain has just one count. This record comes from a study of T cell changes during pregnancy in multiple sclerosis. The V gene lost 0 bases and the J gene lost 5 bases, with 18 bases spanning the gap. CDR1 is SGHRS, CDR2 YFSETQ, per germline. The CDR3 runs to 16 residues. TCRdb's table, derived via immunoSEQ multiplex PCR, lists solely in-frame clones and lacks some. The data show around 100,000 clones, with approximately 90% seen just once and 1.2% held by the top ten. The clonotype comes from a female donor with multiple sclerosis, enrolled in a pregnancy study. This sequence joins TRBV5-1 and TRBJ2-7; tentatively, D is TRBD1 (5 bases). The source material was peripheral blood, sampled in the second trimester of pregnancy. The CDR3 sequence: CASSLAVGQGRDEQYF. DNA of the CDR3: TGCGCCAGCAGCTTGGCCGTGGGGCAAGGACGGGACGAGCAGTACTTC.